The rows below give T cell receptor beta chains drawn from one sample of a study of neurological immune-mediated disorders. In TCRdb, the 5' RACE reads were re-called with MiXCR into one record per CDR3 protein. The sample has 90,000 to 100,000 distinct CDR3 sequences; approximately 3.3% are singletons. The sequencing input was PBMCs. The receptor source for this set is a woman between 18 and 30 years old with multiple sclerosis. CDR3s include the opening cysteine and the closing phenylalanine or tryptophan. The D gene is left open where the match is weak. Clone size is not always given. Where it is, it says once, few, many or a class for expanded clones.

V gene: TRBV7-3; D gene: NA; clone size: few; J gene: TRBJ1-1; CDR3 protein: CASSLTRGTEAFF; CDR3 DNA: TGTGCCAGCAGCTTAACGAGGGGCACTGAAGCTTTCTTT
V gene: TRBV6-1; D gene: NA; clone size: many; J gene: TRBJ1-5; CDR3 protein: CASSEGKTASNQPQHF; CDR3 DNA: TGTGCCAGCAGTGAGGGCAAGACAGCTAGCAATCAGCCCCAGCATTTT
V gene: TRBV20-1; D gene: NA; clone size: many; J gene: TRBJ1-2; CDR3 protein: CSARNQPYGYTF; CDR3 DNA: TGCAGTGCTAGAAACCAGCCCTATGGCTACACCTTC
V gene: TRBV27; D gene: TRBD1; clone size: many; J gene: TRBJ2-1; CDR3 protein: CASSLPPGTGPYNEQFF; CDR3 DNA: TGTGCCAGCAGTCTACCCCCCGGGACAGGGCCCTACAATGAGCAGTTCTTC
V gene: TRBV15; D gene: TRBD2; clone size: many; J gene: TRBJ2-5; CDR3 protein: CATSNWILAGETQYF; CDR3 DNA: TGTGCCACCAGCAACTGGATACTAGCGGGGGAGACCCAGTACTTC
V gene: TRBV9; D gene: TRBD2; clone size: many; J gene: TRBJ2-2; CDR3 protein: CASSVGLAANTGELFF; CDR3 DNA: TGTGCCAGCAGCGTAGGACTAGCGGCTAACACCGGGGAGCTGTTTTTT
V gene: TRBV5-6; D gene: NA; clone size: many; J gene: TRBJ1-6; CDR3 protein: CASSLEQSQSPLHF; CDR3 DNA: TGTGCCAGCAGCTTGGAACAGAGCCAATCACCCCTCCACTTT
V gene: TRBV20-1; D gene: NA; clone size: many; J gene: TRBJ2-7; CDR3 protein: CSASSSAAKSYEQYF; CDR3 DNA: TGCAGTGCTAGCTCTAGCGCAGCAAAATCCTACGAGCAGTACTTC
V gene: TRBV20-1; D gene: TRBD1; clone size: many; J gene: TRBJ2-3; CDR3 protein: CSAPRGFGTDTQYF; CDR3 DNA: TGCAGTGCACCCAGGGGGTTTGGGACAGATACGCAGTATTTT
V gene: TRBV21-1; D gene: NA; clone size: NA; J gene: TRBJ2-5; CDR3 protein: CASSPRKETQYF; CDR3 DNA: TGTGCCAGCAGCCCAAGAAAAGAGACCCAGTACTTC
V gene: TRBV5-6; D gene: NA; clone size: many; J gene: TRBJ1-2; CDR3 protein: CASSPGYIDSSGYTF; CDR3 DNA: TGTGCCAGCAGCCCCGGATATATAGACAGTTCTGGCTACACCTTC
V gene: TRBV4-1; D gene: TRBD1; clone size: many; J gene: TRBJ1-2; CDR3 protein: CASSQAGTGDSYGYTF; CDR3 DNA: TGCGCCAGCAGCCAAGCAGGGACAGGGGATTCCTATGGCTACACCTTC
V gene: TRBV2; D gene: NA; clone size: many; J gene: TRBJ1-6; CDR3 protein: CASSELRGLNSPLHF; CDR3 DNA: TGTGCCAGCAGTGAACTAAGAGGCCTAAATTCACCCCTCCACTTT
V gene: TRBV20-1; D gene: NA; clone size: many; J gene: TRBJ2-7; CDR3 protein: CSARFLADGGEQYF; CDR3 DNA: TGCAGTGCTAGGTTCCTTGCGGACGGAGGGGAGCAGTACTTC
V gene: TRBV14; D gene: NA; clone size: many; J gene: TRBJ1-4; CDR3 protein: CASSQESGSGEKLFF; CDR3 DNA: TGTGCCAGCAGCCAAGAATCCGGGTCTGGTGAAAAACTGTTTTTT
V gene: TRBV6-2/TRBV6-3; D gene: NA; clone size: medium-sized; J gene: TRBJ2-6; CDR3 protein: CATTPHTSGANVLTF; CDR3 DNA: TGTGCAACCACCCCCCATACTTCTGGGGCCAACGTCCTGACTTTC
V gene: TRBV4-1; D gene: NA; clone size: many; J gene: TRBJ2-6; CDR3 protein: CASSQVLIASGANVLTF; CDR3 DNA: TGCGCCAGCAGCCAAGTTCTGATAGCCTCTGGGGCCAACGTCCTGACTTTC
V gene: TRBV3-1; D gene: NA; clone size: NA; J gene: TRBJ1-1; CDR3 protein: CASSQSHTVGAFF; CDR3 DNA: TGTGCCAGCAGCCAAAGTCACACAGTCGGGGCTTTCTTT
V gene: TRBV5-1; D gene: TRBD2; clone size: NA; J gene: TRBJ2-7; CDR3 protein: CASSLLGVAGVPEQYF; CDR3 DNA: TGCGCCAGCAGCTTGCTGGGGGTAGCGGGAGTCCCAGAGCAGTACTTC
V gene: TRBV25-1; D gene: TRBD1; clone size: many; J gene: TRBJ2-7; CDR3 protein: CASSDNRGSYEQYF; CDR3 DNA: TGTGCCAGCAGTGACAACAGGGGATCCTACGAGCAGTACTTC
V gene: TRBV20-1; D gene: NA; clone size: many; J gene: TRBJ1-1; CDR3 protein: CSARDGTADGTEAFF; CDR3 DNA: TGCAGTGCTAGAGATGGTACAGCGGACGGCACTGAAGCTTTCTTT
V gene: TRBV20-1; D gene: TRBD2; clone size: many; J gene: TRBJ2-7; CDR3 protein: CSATGLANYEQYF; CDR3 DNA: TGCAGTGCCACGGGACTAGCTAACTACGAGCAGTACTTC
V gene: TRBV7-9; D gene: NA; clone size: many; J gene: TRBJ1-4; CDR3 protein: CASSTSPQGFNEKLFF; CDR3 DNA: TGTGCCAGCAGCACGTCTCCCCAGGGGTTCAATGAAAAACTGTTTTTT
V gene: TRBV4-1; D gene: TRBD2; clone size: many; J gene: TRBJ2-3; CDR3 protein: CASSQGGLKRGAATDTQYF; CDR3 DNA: TGCGCCAGCAGCCAGGGAGGCCTTAAGCGGGGGGCCGCCACAGATACGCAGTATTTT
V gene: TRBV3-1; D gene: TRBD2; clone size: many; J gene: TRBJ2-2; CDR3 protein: CASSQPIVIAGGYTGELFF; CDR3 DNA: TGTGCCAGCAGCCAGCCAATTGTGATAGCGGGAGGATACACCGGGGAGCTGTTTTTT
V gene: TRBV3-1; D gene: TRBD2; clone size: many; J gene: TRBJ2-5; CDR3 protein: CASSQGAGAETQYF; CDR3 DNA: TGTGCCAGCAGCCAAGGAGCGGGAGCCGAGACCCAGTACTTC
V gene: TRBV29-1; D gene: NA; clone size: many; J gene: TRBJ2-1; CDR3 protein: CSVVGGSHHLSNEQFF; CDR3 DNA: TGCAGCGTTGTAGGCGGTAGCCACCACTTATCCAATGAGCAGTTCTTC
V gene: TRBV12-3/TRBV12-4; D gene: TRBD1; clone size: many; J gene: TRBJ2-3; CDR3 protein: CASSRPDRGRVEDTQYF; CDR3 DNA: TGTGCCAGCAGTCGACCTGACAGGGGGCGGGTGGAAGATACGCAGTATTTT
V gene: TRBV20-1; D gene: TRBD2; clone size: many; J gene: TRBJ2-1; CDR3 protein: CSAPELAGGHSEQFF; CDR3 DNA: TGCAGTGCTCCCGAACTAGCGGGGGGGCACAGTGAGCAGTTCTTC
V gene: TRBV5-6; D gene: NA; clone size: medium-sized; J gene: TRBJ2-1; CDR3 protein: CASTAPQSAPSYNEQFF; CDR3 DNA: TGTGCCAGCACCGCCCCGCAGAGTGCCCCCTCCTACAATGAGCAGTTCTTC
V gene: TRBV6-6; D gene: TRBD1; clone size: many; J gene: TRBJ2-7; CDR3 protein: CASSYPGQGAHEQYF; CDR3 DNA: TGTGCCAGCAGTTACCCGGGACAGGGGGCCCACGAGCAGTACTTC
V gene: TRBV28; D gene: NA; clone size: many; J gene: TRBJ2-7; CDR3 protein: CASSPSTSGEQYF; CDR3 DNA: TGTGCCAGCAGTCCCAGCACCTCCGGGGAGCAGTACTTC
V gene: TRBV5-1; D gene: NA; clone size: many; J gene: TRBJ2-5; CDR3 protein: CASSLKASVETQYF; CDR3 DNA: TGCGCCAGCAGCTTGAAGGCTAGCGTAGAGACCCAGTACTTC
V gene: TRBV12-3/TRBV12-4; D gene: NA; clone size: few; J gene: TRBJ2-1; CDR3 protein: CASGWEAYNEQFF; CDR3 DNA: TGTGCCAGCGGTTGGGAGGCCTACAATGAGCAGTTCTTC
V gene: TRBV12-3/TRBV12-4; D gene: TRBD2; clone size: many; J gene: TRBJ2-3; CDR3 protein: CASSPPGLAGGVQYF; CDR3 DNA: TGTGCCAGCAGCCCCCCGGGACTAGCGGGAGGGGTGCAGTATTTT
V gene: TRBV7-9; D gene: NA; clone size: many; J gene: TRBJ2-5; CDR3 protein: CASSLGQGDQETQYF; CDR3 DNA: TGTGCCAGCAGCTTAGGCCAGGGTGACCAAGAGACCCAGTACTTC
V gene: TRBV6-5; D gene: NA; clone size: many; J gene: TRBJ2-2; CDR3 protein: CASSYPGPGELFF; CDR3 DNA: TGTGCCAGCAGTTACCCCGGACCCGGGGAGCTGTTTTTT
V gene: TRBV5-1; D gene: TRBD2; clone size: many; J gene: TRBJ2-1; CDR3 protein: CASSVHVAGGQNEQFF; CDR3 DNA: TGCGCCAGCAGCGTGCACGTAGCGGGGGGGCAGAATGAGCAGTTCTTC
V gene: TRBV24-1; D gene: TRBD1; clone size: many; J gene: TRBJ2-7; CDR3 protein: CATSESGTVSPYEQYF; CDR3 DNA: TGTGCCACCAGTGAGTCCGGGACAGTGTCACCCTACGAGCAGTACTTC
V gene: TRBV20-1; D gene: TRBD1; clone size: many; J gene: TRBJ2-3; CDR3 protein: CSAGTGDAGYTQYF; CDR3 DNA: TGCAGTGCTGGGACAGGGGACGCGGGTTATACGCAGTATTTT